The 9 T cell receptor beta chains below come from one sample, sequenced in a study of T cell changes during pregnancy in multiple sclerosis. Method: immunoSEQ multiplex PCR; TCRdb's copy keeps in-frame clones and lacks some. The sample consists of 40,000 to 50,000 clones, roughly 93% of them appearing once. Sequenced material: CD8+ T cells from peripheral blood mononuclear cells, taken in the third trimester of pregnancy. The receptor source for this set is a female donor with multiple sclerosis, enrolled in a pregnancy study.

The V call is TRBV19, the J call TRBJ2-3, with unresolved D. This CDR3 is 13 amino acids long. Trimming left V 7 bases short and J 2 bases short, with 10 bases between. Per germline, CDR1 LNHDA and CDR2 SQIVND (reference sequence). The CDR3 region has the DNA TGTGCCAGTAAAATAGCTTCCACAGATACGCAGTATTTT. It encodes CASKIASTDTQYF.

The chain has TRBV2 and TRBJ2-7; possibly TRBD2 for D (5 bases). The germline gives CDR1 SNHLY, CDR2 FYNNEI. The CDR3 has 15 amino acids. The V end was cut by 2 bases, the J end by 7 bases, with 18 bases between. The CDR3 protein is CASSEYPGPPGEQYF. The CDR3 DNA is TGTGCCAGCAGTGAATATCCGGGCCCACCGGGGGAGCAGTACTTC.

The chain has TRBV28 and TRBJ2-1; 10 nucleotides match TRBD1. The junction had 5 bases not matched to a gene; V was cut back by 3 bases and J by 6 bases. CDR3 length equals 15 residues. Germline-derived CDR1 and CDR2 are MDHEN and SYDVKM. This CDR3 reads CASSFARTGGNEQFF. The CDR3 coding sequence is TGTGCCAGCAGTTTTGCCCGGACAGGGGGCAATGAGCAGTTCTTC.

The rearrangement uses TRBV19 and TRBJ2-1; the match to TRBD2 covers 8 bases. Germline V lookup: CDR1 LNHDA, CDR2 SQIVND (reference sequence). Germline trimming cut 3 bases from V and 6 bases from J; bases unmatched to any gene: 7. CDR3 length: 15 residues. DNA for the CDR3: TGTGCCAGTAGTATCGGGACTAGGACGGGCAATGAGCAGTTCTTC. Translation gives CASSIGTRTGNEQFF.

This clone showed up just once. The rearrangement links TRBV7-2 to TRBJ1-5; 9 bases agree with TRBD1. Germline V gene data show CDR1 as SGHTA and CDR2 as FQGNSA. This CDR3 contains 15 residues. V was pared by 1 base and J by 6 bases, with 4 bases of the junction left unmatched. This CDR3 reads CASSLGTGAGQPQHF. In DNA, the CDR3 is TGTGCCAGCAGCTTAGGGACAGGGGCCGGTCAGCCCCAGCATTTT.

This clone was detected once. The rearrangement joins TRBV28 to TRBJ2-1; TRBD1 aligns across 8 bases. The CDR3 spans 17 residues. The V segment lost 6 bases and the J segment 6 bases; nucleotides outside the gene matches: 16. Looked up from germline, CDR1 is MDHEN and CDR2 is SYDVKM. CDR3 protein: CASSQAHRDRPFNEQFF. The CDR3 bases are TGTGCCAGCAGCCAAGCGCACCGGGACAGGCCTTTCAATGAGCAGTTCTTC.

CDR3 DNA: TGTGCCAGCAGCCGAGGGGTAGCGGGAGGGAAAGAGACCCAGTACTTC. It translates to CASSRGVAGGKETQYF. The chain uses TRBV7-8 and TRBJ2-5, with TRBD2 matching over 11 bases. Germline V gene lookup returns CDR1 SGHVS and CDR2 FQNEAQ. This CDR3 is built from 16 residues. J gave up 3 bases and V 5 bases, and 8 bases lay outside the gene matches.

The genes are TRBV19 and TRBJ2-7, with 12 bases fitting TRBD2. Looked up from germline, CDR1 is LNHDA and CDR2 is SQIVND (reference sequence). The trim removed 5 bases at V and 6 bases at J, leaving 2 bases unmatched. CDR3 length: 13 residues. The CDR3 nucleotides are TGTGCCAGTAGTCAACTAGCGGGGGGCGAGCAGTACTTC. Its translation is CASSQLAGGEQYF.

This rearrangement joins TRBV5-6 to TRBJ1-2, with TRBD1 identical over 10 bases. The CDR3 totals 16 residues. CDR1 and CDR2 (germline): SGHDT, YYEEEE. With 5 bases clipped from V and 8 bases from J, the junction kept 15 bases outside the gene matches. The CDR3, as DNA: TGTGCCAGCAGACCACGACAGGGGGCGCGGGTATTGGGCTACACCTTC. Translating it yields CASRPRQGARVLGYTF.